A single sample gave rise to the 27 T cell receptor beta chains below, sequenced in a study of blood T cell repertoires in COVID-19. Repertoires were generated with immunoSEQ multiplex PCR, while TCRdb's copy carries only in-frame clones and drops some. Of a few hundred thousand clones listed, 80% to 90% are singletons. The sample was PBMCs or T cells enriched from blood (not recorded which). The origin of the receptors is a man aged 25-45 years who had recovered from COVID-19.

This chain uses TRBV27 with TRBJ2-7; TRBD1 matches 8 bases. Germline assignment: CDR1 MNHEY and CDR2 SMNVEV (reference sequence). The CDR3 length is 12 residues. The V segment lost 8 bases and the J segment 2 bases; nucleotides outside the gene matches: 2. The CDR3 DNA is TGTGCCAGCGGGACAGGAACCTACGAGCAGTACTTC. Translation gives CASGTGTYEQYF.

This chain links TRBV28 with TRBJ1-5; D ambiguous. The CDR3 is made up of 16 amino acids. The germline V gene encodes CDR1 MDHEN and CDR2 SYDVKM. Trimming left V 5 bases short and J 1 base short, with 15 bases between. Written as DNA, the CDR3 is TGTGCCAGCAGTCTGTCCCCCGGGGAGAGCAATCAGCCCCAGCATTTT. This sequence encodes CASSLSPGESNQPQHF.

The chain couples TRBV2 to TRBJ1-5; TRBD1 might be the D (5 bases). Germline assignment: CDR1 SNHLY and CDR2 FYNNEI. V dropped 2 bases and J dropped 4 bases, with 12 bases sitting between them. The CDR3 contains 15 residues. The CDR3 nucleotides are TGTGCCAGCAGTGAACGGCAGGGAGGGAATCAGCCCCAGCATTTT. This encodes CASSERQGGNQPQHF.

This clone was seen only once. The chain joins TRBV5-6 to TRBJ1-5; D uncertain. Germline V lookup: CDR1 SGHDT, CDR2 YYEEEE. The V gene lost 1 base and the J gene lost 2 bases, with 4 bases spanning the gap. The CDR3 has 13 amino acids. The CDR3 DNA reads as TGTGCCAGCAGCTTGTATGGCAATCAGCCCCAGCATTTT. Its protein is CASSLYGNQPQHF.

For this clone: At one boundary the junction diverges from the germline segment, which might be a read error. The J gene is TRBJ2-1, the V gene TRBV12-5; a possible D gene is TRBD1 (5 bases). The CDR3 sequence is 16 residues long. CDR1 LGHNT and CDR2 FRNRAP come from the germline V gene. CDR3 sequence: CASGLGSGAPYNEQFF. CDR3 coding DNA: TGTGCTAGTGGGTTGGGAAGTGGGGCCCCCTACAATGAGCAGTTCTTC.

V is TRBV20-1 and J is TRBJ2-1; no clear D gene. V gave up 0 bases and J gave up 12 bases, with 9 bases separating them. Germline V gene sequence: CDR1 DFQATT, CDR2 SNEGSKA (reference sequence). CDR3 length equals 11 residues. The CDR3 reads CSARDNGAQFF. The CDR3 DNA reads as TGCAGTGCTAGAGATAACGGAGCGCAGTTCTTC.

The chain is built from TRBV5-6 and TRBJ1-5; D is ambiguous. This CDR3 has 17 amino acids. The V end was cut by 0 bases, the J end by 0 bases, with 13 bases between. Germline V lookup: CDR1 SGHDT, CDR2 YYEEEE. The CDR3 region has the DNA TGTGCCAGCAGCTTGGACAACGCAAGACATAGCAATCAGCCCCAGCATTTT. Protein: CASSLDNARHSNQPQHF.

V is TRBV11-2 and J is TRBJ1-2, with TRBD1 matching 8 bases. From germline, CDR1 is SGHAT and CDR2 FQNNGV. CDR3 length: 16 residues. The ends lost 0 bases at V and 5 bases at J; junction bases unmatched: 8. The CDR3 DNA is TGTGCCAGCAGCTTAGATCGGGCAGGGGGCACGTATGGCTACACCTTC. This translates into CASSLDRAGGTYGYTF.

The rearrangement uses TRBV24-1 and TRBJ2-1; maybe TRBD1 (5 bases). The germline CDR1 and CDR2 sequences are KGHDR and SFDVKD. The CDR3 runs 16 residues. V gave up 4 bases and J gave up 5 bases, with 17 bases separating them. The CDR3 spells CATSEQDTRIDNEQFF. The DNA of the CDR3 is TGTGCCACCAGTGAACAGGACACTCGGATCGACAATGAGCAGTTCTTC.

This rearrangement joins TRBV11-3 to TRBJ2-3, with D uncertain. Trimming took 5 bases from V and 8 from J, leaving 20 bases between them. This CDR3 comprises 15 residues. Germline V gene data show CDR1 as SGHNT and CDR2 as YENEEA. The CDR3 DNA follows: TGTGCCAGCAGCCCCCACTTTTCGTCGGTCGGTACGCAGTATTTT. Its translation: CASSPHFSSVGTQYF.

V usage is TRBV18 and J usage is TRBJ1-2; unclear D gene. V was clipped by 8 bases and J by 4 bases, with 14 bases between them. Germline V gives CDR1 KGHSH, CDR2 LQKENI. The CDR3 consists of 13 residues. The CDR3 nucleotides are TGTGCCAGCATAACCGGAGGCGGCTATGGCTACACCTTC. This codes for CASITGGGYGYTF.

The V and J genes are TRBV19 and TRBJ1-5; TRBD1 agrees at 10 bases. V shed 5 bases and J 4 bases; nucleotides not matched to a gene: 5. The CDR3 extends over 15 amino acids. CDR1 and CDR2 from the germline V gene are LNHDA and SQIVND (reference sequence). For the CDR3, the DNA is TGTGCCAGTAGTGGACCGGGACAGGGGAATCAGCCCCAGCATTTT. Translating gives CASSGPGQGNQPQHF. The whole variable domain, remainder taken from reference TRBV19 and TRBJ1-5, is DGGITQSPKYLFRKEGQNVTLSCEQNLNHDAMYWYRQDPGQGLRLIYYSQIVNDFQKGDIAEGYSVSREKKESFPLTVTSAQKNPTAFYLCASSGPGQGNQPQHFGDGTRLSIL.

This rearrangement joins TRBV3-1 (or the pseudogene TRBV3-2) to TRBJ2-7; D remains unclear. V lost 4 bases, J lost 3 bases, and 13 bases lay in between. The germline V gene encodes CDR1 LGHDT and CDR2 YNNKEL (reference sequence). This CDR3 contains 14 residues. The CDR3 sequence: CASSPPLPGYEQYF. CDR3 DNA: TGTGCCAGCAGCCCCCCCCTCCCGGGCTACGAGCAGTACTTC.

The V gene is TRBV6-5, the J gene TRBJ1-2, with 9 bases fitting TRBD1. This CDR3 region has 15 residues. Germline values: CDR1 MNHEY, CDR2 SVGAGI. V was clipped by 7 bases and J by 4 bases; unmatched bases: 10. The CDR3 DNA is TGTGCCAGCAATTTCGAGGACAGGGGAGTCTATGGCTACACCTTC. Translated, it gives CASNFEDRGVYGYTF.

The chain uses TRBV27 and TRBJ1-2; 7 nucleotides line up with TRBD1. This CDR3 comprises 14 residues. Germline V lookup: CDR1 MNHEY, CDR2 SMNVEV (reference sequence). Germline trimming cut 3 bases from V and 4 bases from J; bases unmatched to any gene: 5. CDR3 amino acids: CASSFRGTIYGYTF. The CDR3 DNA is TGTGCCAGCAGTTTCAGGGGGACCATCTATGGCTACACCTTC.

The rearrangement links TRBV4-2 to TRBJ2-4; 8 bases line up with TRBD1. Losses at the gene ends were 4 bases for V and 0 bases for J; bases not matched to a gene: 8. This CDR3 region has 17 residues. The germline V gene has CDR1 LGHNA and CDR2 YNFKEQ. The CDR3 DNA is TGTGCCAGCAGCCTACCGGGACAGGTCTTAGCCAAAAACATTCAGTACTTC. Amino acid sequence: CASSLPGQVLAKNIQYF.

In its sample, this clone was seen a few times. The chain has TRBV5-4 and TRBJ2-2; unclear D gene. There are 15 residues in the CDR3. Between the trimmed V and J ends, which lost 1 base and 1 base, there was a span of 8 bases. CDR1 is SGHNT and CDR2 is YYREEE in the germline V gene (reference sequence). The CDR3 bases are TGTGCCAGCAGCTTGTACGGCGGGAACACCGGGGAGCTGTTTTTT. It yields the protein CASSLYGGNTGELFF.

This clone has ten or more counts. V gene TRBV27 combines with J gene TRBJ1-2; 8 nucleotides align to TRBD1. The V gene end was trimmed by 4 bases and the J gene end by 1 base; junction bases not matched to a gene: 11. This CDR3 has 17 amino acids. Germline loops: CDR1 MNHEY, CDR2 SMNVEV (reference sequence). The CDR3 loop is CASSSFPDRVSNYGYTF. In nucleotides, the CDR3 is TGTGCCAGCAGTTCCTTCCCGGACAGGGTCAGTAACTATGGCTACACCTTC.

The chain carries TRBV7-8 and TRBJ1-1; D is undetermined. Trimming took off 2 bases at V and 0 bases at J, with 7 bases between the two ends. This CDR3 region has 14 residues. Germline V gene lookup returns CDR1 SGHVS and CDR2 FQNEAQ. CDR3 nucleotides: TGTGCCAGCAGCTTAAACAGTCTGAACACTGAAGCTTTCTTT. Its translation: CASSLNSLNTEAFF. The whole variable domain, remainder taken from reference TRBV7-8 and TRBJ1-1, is GAGVSQSPRYKVAKRGQDVALRCDPISGHVSLFWYQQALGQGPEFLTYFQNEAQLDKSGLPSDRFFAERPEGSVSTLKIQRTQQEDSAVYLCASSLNSLNTEAFFGQGTRLTVV.

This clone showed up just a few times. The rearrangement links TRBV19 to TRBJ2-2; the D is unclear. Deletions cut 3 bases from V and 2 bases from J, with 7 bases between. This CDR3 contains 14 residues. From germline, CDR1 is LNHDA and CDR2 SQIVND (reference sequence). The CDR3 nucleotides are TGTGCCAGTAGTATCAACTCAAACACCGGGGAGCTGTTTTTT. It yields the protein CASSINSNTGELFF.

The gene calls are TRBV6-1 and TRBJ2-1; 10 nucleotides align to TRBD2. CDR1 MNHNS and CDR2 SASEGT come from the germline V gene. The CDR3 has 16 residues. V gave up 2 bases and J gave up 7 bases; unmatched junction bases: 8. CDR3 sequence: CASSELQTSGYNEQFF. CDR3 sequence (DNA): TGTGCCAGCAGTGAACTCCAGACTAGCGGGTATAATGAGCAGTTCTTC.

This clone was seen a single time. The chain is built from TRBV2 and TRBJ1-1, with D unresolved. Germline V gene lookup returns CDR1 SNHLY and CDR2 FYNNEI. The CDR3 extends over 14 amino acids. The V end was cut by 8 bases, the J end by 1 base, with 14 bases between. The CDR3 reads CASARLLGNTEAFF. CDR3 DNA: TGTGCCAGCGCCCGACTGCTGGGGAACACTGAAGCTTTCTTT. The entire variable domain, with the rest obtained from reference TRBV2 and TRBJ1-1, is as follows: EPEVTQTPSHQVTQMGQEVILRCVPISNHLYFYWYRQILGQKVEFLVSFYNNEISEKSEIFDDQFSVERPDGSNFTLKIRSTKLEDSAMYFCASARLLGNTEAFFGQGTRLTVV.

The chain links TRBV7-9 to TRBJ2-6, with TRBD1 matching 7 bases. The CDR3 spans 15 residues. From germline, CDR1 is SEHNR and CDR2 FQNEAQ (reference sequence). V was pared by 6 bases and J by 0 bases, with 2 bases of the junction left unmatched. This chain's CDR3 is CASRGQLSGANVLTF. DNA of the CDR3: TGTGCCAGCAGGGGACAGCTCTCTGGGGCCAACGTCCTGACTTTC.

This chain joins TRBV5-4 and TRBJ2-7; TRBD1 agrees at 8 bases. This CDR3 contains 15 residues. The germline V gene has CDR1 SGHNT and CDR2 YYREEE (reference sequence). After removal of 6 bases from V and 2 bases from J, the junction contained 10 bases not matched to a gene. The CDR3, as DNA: TGTGCCAGCACCACGACAGGGGCTGGCCCCTACGAGCAGTACTTC. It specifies CASTTTGAGPYEQYF.

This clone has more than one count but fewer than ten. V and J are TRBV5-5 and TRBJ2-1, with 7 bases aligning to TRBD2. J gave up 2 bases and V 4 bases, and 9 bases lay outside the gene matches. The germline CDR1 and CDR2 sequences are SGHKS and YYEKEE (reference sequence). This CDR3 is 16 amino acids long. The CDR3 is CASSPLSGSAYNEQFF. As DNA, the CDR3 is TGTGCCAGCAGCCCCCTTAGCGGGTCCGCCTACAATGAGCAGTTCTTC.

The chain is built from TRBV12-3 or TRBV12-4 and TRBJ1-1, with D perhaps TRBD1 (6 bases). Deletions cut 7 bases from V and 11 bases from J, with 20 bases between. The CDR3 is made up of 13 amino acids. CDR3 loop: CASTLSGAVGAFF. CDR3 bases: TGTGCCAGCACCCTCTCAGGGGCGGTGGGGGCTTTCTTT.

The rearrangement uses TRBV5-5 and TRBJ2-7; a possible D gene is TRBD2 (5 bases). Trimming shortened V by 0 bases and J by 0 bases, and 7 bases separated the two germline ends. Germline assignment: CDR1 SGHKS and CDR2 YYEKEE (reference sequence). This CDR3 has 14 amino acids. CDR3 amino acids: CASSLEGDSYEQYF. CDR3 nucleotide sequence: TGTGCCAGCAGCTTGGAGGGAGACTCCTACGAGCAGTACTTC. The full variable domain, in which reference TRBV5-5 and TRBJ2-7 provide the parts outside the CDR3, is DAGVTQSPTHLIKTRGQQVTLRCSPISGHKSVSWYQQVLGQGPQFIFQYYEKEERGRGNFPDRFSARQFPNYSSELNVNALLLGDSALYLCASSLEGDSYEQYFGPGTRLTVT.